The 22 T cell receptor beta chains in this list originate from one sample, sequenced in a study of human T cells and chemical hapten exposure. Time point in this sample: patch test 2, 6 weeks after DPC sensitization. Described treatment: therapeutic diphenylcyclopropenone sensitization with weekly scalp DPC. TCRdb redid the calling of the RACE reads with MiXCR, one entry per CDR3 protein. The repertoire holds about 54,000 distinct CDR3 sequences, around 9.5% seen once, with under 2% in the top ten. Sequencing was performed on whole blood, taken in connection with sensitization to the hapten diphenylcyclopropenone (DPC). These TCRs come from a woman between 45 and 65 years old with alopecia areata. Some clones in this sample may be carry-over from other donors' samples.

This CDR3 reads CASRHKTGSGTEAFF. The DNA for the CDR3 is TGTGCCAGCAGGCATAAGACAGGGAGTGGCACTGAAGCTTTCTTT. V is TRBV6-5 and J is TRBJ1-1, with TRBD1 identical over 7 bases. Germline CDR1 MNHEY, CDR2 SVGAGI. This CDR3 is built from 15 residues. After removal of 6 bases from V and 4 bases from J, the junction contained 11 bases not matched to a gene.

The rearrangement uses TRBV5-1 and TRBJ2-1; 8 nucleotides align to TRBD2. J lost 5 bases, V lost 0 bases, and 4 bases had no gene match. The CDR3 spans 15 residues. Germline-derived CDR1 and CDR2 are SGHRS and YFSETQ. In DNA, the CDR3 is TGCGCCAGCAGCTTGGCGGCGGGAGGTCACAATGAGCAGTTCTTC. Its translation is CASSLAAGGHNEQFF. The full variable domain, in which reference TRBV5-1 and TRBJ2-1 provide the parts outside the CDR3, is KAGVTQTPRYLIKTRGQQVTLSCSPISGHRSVSWYQQTPGQGLQFLFEYFSETQRNKGNFPGRFSGRQFSNSRSEMNVSTLELGDSALYLCASSLAAGGHNEQFFGPGTRLTVL.

The rearrangement uses TRBV9 and TRBJ2-3; 11 bases align to TRBD2. The CDR3 sequence is 15 residues long. CDR1 is SGDLS, CDR2 YYNGEE, per germline. Losses at the gene ends were 0 bases for V and 4 bases for J; bases not matched to a gene: 1. For the CDR3, the DNA is TGTGCCAGCAGCGTAGTACTAGCGGGGGCAGATACGCAGTATTTT. Its translation: CASSVVLAGADTQYF.

This clonotype was counted ten times or more. The chain couples TRBV18 to TRBJ1-5; unclear D gene. There are 15 residues in the CDR3. The V and J ends lost 4 bases and 2 bases respectively, with 12 bases between them. Germline V gene lookup returns CDR1 KGHSH and CDR2 LQKENI. The CDR3 region has the DNA TGTGCCAGCTCACTGTCGGAATCTGGCAATCAGCCCCAGCATTTT. It encodes CASSLSESGNQPQHF. Drawing the rest from reference TRBV18 and TRBJ1-5, the complete variable domain is NAGVMQNPRHLVRRRGQEARLRCSPMKGHSHVYWYRQLPEEGLKFMVYLQKENIIDESGMPKERFSAEFPKEGPSILRIQQVVRGDSAAYFCASSLSESGNQPQHFGDGTRLSIL.

This clonotype was seen a few times. The chain carries TRBV20-1 and TRBJ1-6; D might be TRBD1 (6 bases). In germline, CDR1 is DFQATT, CDR2 SNEGSKA (reference sequence). The CDR3 covers 13 residues. Between the trimmed V and J ends, which lost 3 bases and 7 bases, there was a span of 10 bases. The CDR3 spells CSARATGNSPLHF. In nucleotides, the CDR3 is TGCAGTGCTAGGGCGACAGGAAATTCACCCCTCCACTTT.

The chain couples TRBV18 to TRBJ1-1, with 7 positions matching TRBD1. The germline CDR1 and CDR2 sequences are KGHSH and LQKENI. With V trimmed by 1 base and J by 1 base, 6 bases remained unmatched. The length of the CDR3 is 16 residues. This CDR3 reads CASSPLEGARNTEAFF. The CDR3 DNA sequence: TGTGCCAGCTCACCACTGGAGGGGGCAAGGAACACTGAAGCTTTCTTT.

There are many counts of this clonotype. The J gene is TRBJ1-2, the V gene TRBV7-2, with no clear D. CDR3 length: 15 amino acids. Deletions cut 4 bases from V and 3 bases from J, with 15 bases between. Germline CDR1 reads SGHTA; CDR2 reads FQGNSA. The CDR3 spells CASSSPGALHYGYTF. In DNA form, the CDR3 reads TGTGCCAGCAGCTCCCCCGGTGCCCTGCACTATGGCTACACCTTC.

This clonotype turned up a few times. The genes are TRBV27 and TRBJ1-5; tentatively, D is TRBD1 (6 bases). CDR3 length: 14 residues. Trimming removed 6 bases from V and 4 bases from J, with 13 bases in between. CDR1 and CDR2 from the germline V gene are MNHEY and SMNVEV (reference sequence). The CDR3 loop is CASRPGQLNQPQHF. The DNA of the CDR3 is TGTGCCAGCAGGCCCGGACAGCTTAATCAGCCCCAGCATTTT.

In its sample, this clonotype was seen many times. This chain connects TRBV7-6 to TRBJ1-4; 9 bases agree with TRBD1. CDR1 is SGHVS and CDR2 is FNYEAQ in the germline V gene. CDR3 length: 16 residues. The ends lost 5 bases at V and 0 bases at J; junction bases unmatched: 4. CDR3 in DNA: TGTGCCAGCAGCGGGACAGGGTTTGCAACTAATGAAAAACTGTTTTTT. Its translation is CASSGTGFATNEKLFF.

A few counts support this clonotype. The J gene is TRBJ1-4, the V gene TRBV6-2 or TRBV6-3; TRBD1 is a possible D gene (5 bases). Germline V gene sequence: CDR1 MNHEY, CDR2 SVGEGT. This CDR3 spans 14 amino acids. Between the trimmed V and J ends, which lost 6 bases and 13 bases, there was a span of 21 bases. The CDR3 loop reads CASSPPTGLGGLFF. The CDR3 DNA follows: TGTGCCAGCAGCCCCCCGACGGGACTCGGGGGACTGTTTTTT.

The sample holds many counts of this clonotype. The genes are TRBV6-6 and TRBJ2-1; tentatively, D is TRBD2 (6 bases). V lost 6 bases to trimming and J lost 0 bases, with 12 bases between them. There are 15 residues in the CDR3. Per germline, CDR1 MNHNY and CDR2 SVGAGI (reference sequence). The CDR3 region is CASRRDSGSYNEQFF. The CDR3 bases are TGTGCCAGCAGACGTGATAGCGGCTCCTACAATGAGCAGTTCTTC.

This clonotype occurred many times. V is TRBV6-2 or TRBV6-3 and J is TRBJ1-5; possibly TRBD1 for D (6 bases). This CDR3 region has 17 residues. V was pared by 2 bases and J by 1 base, with 15 bases between. Germline V gene lookup returns CDR1 MNHEY and CDR2 SVGEGT. The CDR3 nucleotides are TGTGCCAGCAGTTACCGGACAGCGCCCGTCAGCAATCAGCCCCAGCATTTT. It yields the protein CASSYRTAPVSNQPQHF.

This chain uses TRBV10-3 with TRBJ1-2; D is uncertain. Germline V lookup: CDR1 ENHRY, CDR2 SYGVKD. Trimming cost V 4 bases and J 7 bases, with 10 bases left between them. The length of the CDR3 is 12 residues. The DNA for the CDR3 is TGTGCCATCAGTGGTGAGACACTTGGCTACACCTTC. Its protein is CAISGETLGYTF.

This clonotype has just a few counts. The gene calls are TRBV20-1 and TRBJ1-5, with D possibly TRBD1 on 6 matching bases. CDR3 size: 12 residues. CDR1 and CDR2 (germline): DFQATT, SNEGSKA (reference sequence). The V end was cut by 7 bases, the J end by 2 bases, with 9 bases between. The CDR3 nucleotides are TGCAGTGGGGGGCAGGGCAATCAGCCCCAGCATTTT. Translating gives CSGGQGNQPQHF.

This clonotype was recorded many times. The gene calls are TRBV6-6 and TRBJ1-4; a possible D gene is TRBD1 (5 bases). This CDR3 spans 15 amino acids. V shed 0 bases and J shed 0 bases, with 5 bases lying between them. Germline values: CDR1 MNHNY, CDR2 SVGAGI (reference sequence). The CDR3 is CASSYSTATNEKLFF. The CDR3 DNA reads TGTGCCAGCAGTTACTCGACAGCAACTAATGAAAAACTGTTTTTT.

This clonotype was counted ten times or more. The gene calls are TRBV6-2 or TRBV6-3 and TRBJ2-1; TRBD2 aligns across 12 bases. Per germline, CDR1 MNHEY and CDR2 SVGEGT. V gave up 8 bases and J gave up 7 bases; unmatched junction bases: 3. This CDR3 region has 13 residues. CDR3 DNA: TGTGCCAGCGTACTAGCGGGGGGAAATGAGCAGTTCTTC. It is translated as CASVLAGGNEQFF.

This clonotype was seen at least ten times. The chain carries TRBV12-3 or TRBV12-4 and TRBJ2-5; 9 bases agree with TRBD1. The V gene end was trimmed by 6 bases and the J gene end by 7 bases; junction bases not matched to a gene: 9. CDR3 length equals 14 residues. The CDR3 DNA reads TGTGCCAGCAGCTCGGGACAGGGTAAAGGGACCCAGTACTTC. Residues: CASSSGQGKGTQYF.

This clonotype was detected a few times. The chain joins TRBV11-2 to TRBJ2-3, with TRBD1 matching 7 bases. Germline-derived CDR1 and CDR2 are SGHAT and FQNNGV. V lost 4 bases to trimming and J lost 4 bases; unmatched junction nucleotides: 11. The CDR3 runs to 16 residues. This CDR3 is CASSSDTDRTPDTQYF. DNA for the CDR3: TGTGCCAGCAGCTCGGACACGGACAGGACCCCAGATACGCAGTATTTT.

A few counts support this clonotype. V and J are TRBV28 and TRBJ2-3; the match to TRBD2 covers 15 bases. The CDR3 extends over 18 amino acids. V shed 5 bases and J 3 bases; nucleotides not matched to a gene: 9. Germline loops: CDR1 MDHEN, CDR2 SYDVKM. The CDR3 coding sequence is TGTGCCAGCAGTCTCACCGGGACTAGCGGGGGGCTGACAGATACGCAGTATTTT. Protein: CASSLTGTSGGLTDTQYF. Drawing the rest from reference TRBV28 and TRBJ2-3, the complete variable domain is DVKVTQSSRYLVKRTGEKVFLECVQDMDHENMFWYRQDPGLGLRLIYFSYDVKMKEKGDIPEGYSVSREKKERFSLILESASTNQTSMYLCASSLTGTSGGLTDTQYFGPGTRLTVL.

The chain links TRBV29-1 to TRBJ2-3; D gene ambiguous. The V and J ends lost 1 base and 0 bases respectively, with 2 bases between them. Germline lookup yields CDR1 SQVTM and CDR2 ANQGSEA. CDR3 size: 12 residues. The CDR3 nucleotides read TGCAGCGTTGAAGTAAGCACAGATACGCAGTATTTT. This sequence encodes CSVEVSTDTQYF.

This clonotype came up many times. The chain recombines TRBV2 with TRBJ2-1; D is ambiguous. The CDR3 extends over 13 amino acids. With 3 bases removed from V and 1 base from J, the gap between germline ends came to 4 bases. The V gene's germline CDR1 is SNHLY and CDR2 FYNNEI. The CDR3 reads CASSDRSYNEQFF. In nucleotides, the CDR3 is TGTGCCAGCAGTGATCGGTCCTACAATGAGCAGTTCTTC.

The rearrangement joins TRBV28 to TRBJ1-2; maybe TRBD1 (6 bases). The germline gives CDR1 MDHEN, CDR2 SYDVKM. The CDR3 sequence is 12 residues long. V was trimmed by 5 bases and J by 13 bases, leaving 17 bases between them. The CDR3 spells CASSRGTGTFTF. The CDR3, as DNA: TGTGCCAGCAGTCGGGGCACTGGGACATTCACCTTC.